This T cell receptor (beta chain) stems from a study of blood T cell repertoires in COVID-19. Looking at the study overall: From the United States, Italy and Spain came samples of acute and convalescent COVID-19. The cDNA or gDNA used as material had been derived from T cells, B-cell-depleted T cells, or PBMCs.

Original handling: The assay estimated nucleated cells by amplifying reference gene primers. The data were produced by immunoSEQ multiplex PCR, yet TCRdb's version contains in-frame clones alone and is incomplete. The DNA gave D and trimming, while V, J and clone size come from that table. This table holds 25,000 to 30,000 clones, roughly 80% found once. This clone was seen just once. Germline CDR1 reads SGHVS; CDR2 reads FQNEAQ. Trimming removed 0 bases from V and 2 bases from J, with 11 bases in between. The CDR3 is 16 residues long. Sequencing was done on a sample of peripheral blood. The gene calls are TRBV7-8 and TRBJ1-5; D remains unclear. This TCR derives from an older woman with acute or convalescent COVID-19. CDR3 nucleotides: TGTGCCAGCAGCTTAGCGGCCCTGCATGGCAATCAGCCCCAGCATTTT. This sequence encodes CASSLAALHGNQPQHF.